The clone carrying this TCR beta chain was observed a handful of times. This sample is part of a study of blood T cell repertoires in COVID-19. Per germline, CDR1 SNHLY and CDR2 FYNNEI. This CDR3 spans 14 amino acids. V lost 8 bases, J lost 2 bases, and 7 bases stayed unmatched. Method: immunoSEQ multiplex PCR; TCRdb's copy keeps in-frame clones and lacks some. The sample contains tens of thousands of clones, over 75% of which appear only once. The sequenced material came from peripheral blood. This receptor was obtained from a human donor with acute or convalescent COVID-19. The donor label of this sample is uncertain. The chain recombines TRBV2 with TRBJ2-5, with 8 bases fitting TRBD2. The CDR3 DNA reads TGTGCCAGCGCACTAAGCGGGGGACAAGAGACCCAGTACTTC. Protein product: CASALSGGQETQYF.